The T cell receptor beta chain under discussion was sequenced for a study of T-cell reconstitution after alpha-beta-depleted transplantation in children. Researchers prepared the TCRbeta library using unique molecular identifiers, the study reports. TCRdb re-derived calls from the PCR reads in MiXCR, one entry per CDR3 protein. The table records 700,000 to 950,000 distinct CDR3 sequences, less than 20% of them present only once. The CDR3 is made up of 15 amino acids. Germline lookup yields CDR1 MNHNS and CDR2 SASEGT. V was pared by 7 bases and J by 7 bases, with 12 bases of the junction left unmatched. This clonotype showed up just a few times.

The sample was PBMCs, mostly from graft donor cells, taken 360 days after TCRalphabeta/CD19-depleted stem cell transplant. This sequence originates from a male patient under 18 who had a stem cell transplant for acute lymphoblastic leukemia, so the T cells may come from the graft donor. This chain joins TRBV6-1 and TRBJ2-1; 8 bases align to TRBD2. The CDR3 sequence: CASTPLSAGGNEQFF. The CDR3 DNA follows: TGTGCCAGCACTCCCTTGTCCGCGGGGGGAAATGAGCAGTTCTTC.